One and the same sample provided the 2 T cell receptor beta chains below, sequenced in a study of neurological immune-mediated disorders. TCRdb re-called the 5' RACE reads with MiXCR, one entry per CDR3 protein. The sample lists fewer than 50,000 distinct CDR3 sequences, roughly 2.5% occurring once. Sequencing input: PBMCs. Every receptor here comes from a man under 40 with multiple sclerosis.

This chain connects TRBV28 to TRBJ2-5; perhaps D is TRBD1 or TRBD2 (6 bases each). The V gene lost 3 bases and the J gene lost 4 bases, with 18 bases spanning the gap. CDR1 is MDHEN and CDR2 is SYDVKM in the germline V gene. CDR3 length equals 16 residues. CDR3 residues: CASSLGGQFPVETQYF. CDR3 DNA sequence: TGTGCCAGCAGTTTGGGAGGACAGTTTCCGGTAGAGACCCAGTACTTC.

In this sample, this clonotype turned up many times. The genes are TRBV7-2 and TRBJ2-5; D perhaps matches TRBD2 (5 bases). The CDR3 length is 14 residues. V was pared by 2 bases and J by 2 bases, with 9 bases between. Germline CDR1 and CDR2: SGHTA and FQGNSA. The CDR3 protein is CASSLLPGQETQYF. The CDR3 bases are TGTGCCAGCAGCTTACTTCCGGGGCAAGAGACCCAGTACTTC.